These 22 T cell receptor beta chains share one sample of origin, sequenced in a study of PD-1 blockade in classical Hodgkin lymphoma. Measured with immunoSEQ multiplex PCR; TCRdb has only the in-frame clones, and not every one. The sample gives approximately 89,000 clones, over 80% of which show up once; 15% to 20% is in the top ten. Time point indicated: cycle 4 day 1 (C4D1), after less than 7 weeks of nivolumab. There was relapse after autologous stem cell transplantation in every patient, and there was variation in brentuximab vedotin exposure. The sample in question was peripheral blood mononuclear cells (PBMCs), obtained before the fourth cycle of nivolumab. The receptors shown here come from a human donor with classical Hodgkin lymphoma.

This chain joins TRBV2 and TRBJ2-2; D is uncertain. Looked up from germline, CDR1 is SNHLY and CDR2 is FYNNEI. The CDR3 is 14 residues long. CDR3 region: CATYMEVNTGELFF. CDR3 DNA: TGTGCTACGTACATGGAAGTCAACACCGGGGAGCTGTTTTTT.

The genes are TRBV6-1 and TRBJ2-2; 8 nucleotides line up with TRBD1. CDR1 and CDR2 (germline): MNHNS, SASEGT. After removal of 4 bases from V and 3 bases from J, the junction contained 13 bases not matched to a gene. This CDR3 is 18 amino acids long. CDR3 nucleotide sequence: TGTGCCAGCAGTGGGACTATTCTTGGGACAGGATACACCGGGGAGCTGTTTTTT. Translating gives CASSGTILGTGYTGELFF.

The J gene is TRBJ2-7, the V gene TRBV5-8; 7 nucleotides match TRBD1. Germline assignment: CDR1 SGHTS and CDR2 YDEGEE. The CDR3 is made up of 16 amino acids. V was clipped by 0 bases and J by 6 bases; unmatched bases: 12. The CDR3 DNA is TGTGCCAGCAGCTTGGACTGGACAGGAATCCCCTCCGAGCAGTACTTC. As protein: CASSLDWTGIPSEQYF.

The genes are TRBV2 and TRBJ1-5; 7 bases line up with TRBD1. The junction had 6 bases not matched to a gene; V was cut back by 3 bases and J by 7 bases. Germline V gene lookup returns CDR1 SNHLY and CDR2 FYNNEI. CDR3 length: 14 amino acids. CDR3 sequence (DNA): TGTGCCAGCAGTGACCTCAGGGGGAGGCAGCCCCAGCATTTT. It codes for CASSDLRGRQPQHF.

This chain links TRBV28 with TRBJ2-1, with unresolved D. The V end was cut by 6 bases, the J end by 8 bases, with 17 bases between. Per germline, CDR1 MDHEN and CDR2 SYDVKM. CDR3 size: 14 residues. CDR3 nucleotide sequence: TGTGCCAGCAGACCTTGGGAAGGGATCCATGAGCAGTTCTTC. Translation: CASRPWEGIHEQFF. The full variable domain, its missing parts supplied by reference TRBV28 and TRBJ2-1, is DVKVTQSSRYLVKRTGEKVFLECVQDMDHENMFWYRQDPGLGLRLIYFSYDVKMKEKGDIPEGYSVSREKKERFSLILESASTNQTSMYLCASRPWEGIHEQFFGPGTRLTVL.

The chain recombines TRBV9 with TRBJ2-2, with D perhaps TRBD2 (6 bases). This CDR3 region has 16 residues. Trimming left V 4 bases short and J 2 bases short, with 15 bases between. Looked up from germline, CDR1 is SGDLS and CDR2 is YYNGEE. The CDR3 spells CASSPHGTHNTGELFF. The DNA for the CDR3 is TGTGCCAGCAGCCCACACGGGACTCACAACACCGGGGAGCTGTTTTTT.

Concerning this clone: An end of the junction does not agree with germline; a read error may underlie this. CDR3 in amino acids: CASTLSGVAEETQYF. The CDR3 coding sequence is TGTGCCAGCACTTTAAGCGGGGTAGCGGAAGAGACCCAGTACTTC. V and J are TRBV28 and TRBJ2-5, with 7 positions matching TRBD2. The CDR3 runs 15 residues. Germline V gene lookup returns CDR1 MDHEN and CDR2 SYDVKM. Using reference TRBV28 and TRBJ2-5 for the parts outside the CDR3, the full variable domain is DVKVTQSSRYLVKRTGEKVFLECVQDMDHENMFWYRQDPGLGLRLIYFSYDVKMKEKGDIPEGYSVSREKKERFSLILESASTNQTSMYLCASTLSGVAEETQYFGPGTRLLVL.

The chain uses TRBV2 and TRBJ1-1, with D maybe TRBD1 (5 bases). Looked up from germline, CDR1 is SNHLY and CDR2 is FYNNEI. The CDR3 totals 13 residues. The V and J ends lost 7 bases and 1 base respectively, with 10 bases between them. CDR3 sequence (DNA): TGTGCCAGCATTCTGGACAAGAACACTGAAGCTTTCTTT. Its translation is CASILDKNTEAFF.

The chain combines TRBV7-9 with TRBJ2-3; TRBD2 matches 10 bases. Germline trimming cut 5 bases from V and 2 bases from J; bases unmatched to any gene: 4. This CDR3 has 15 residues. Germline V gives CDR1 SEHNR, CDR2 FQNEAQ (reference sequence). The CDR3 loop is CASSQTSGNTDTQYF. For the CDR3, the DNA is TGTGCCAGCAGCCAAACTAGCGGGAACACAGATACGCAGTATTTT.

V is TRBV7-2 and J is TRBJ2-3; TRBD2 matches 10 bases. The V gene end was trimmed by 1 base and the J gene end by 4 bases; junction bases not matched to a gene: 8. Germline CDR1 SGHTA, CDR2 FQGNSA. CDR3 length equals 17 residues. This chain's CDR3 is CASSLEWGSGRPDTQYF. The CDR3 nucleotides read TGTGCCAGCAGCTTAGAATGGGGTAGCGGGAGGCCAGATACGCAGTATTTT.

This sequence joins TRBV7-6 and TRBJ2-5; tentatively, D is TRBD2 (5 bases). Germline V gene lookup returns CDR1 SGHVS and CDR2 FNYEAQ. V lost 3 bases and J lost 5, with 16 bases in between. This CDR3 is 15 amino acids long. The CDR3 DNA reads as TGTGCCAGCAGCTTGGCGAGGACTGGCGGGGAGACCCAGTACTTC. This sequence encodes CASSLARTGGETQYF.

The rearrangement links TRBV25-1 to TRBJ2-1; 7 nucleotides match TRBD1. CDR3 length: 15 residues. Germline V lookup: CDR1 MGHDK, CDR2 SYGVNS. V lost 6 bases to trimming and J lost 8 bases; unmatched junction nucleotides: 13. The CDR3 loop is CASSDPGDRVHEQFF. The CDR3, as DNA: TGTGCCAGCAGCGACCCCGGAGACAGGGTCCATGAGCAGTTCTTC.

The chain is built from TRBV2 and TRBJ2-7, with 7 bases matching TRBD2. The CDR3 extends over 14 amino acids. Per the germline V gene, CDR1 is SNHLY and CDR2 is FYNNEI. V was pared by 6 bases and J by 2 bases, with 7 bases of the junction left unmatched. The CDR3 loop is CASRRLAATYEQYF. The CDR3 region has the DNA TGTGCCAGCAGACGACTAGCCGCCACCTACGAGCAGTACTTC.

The rearrangement joins TRBV6-5 to TRBJ1-2, with no clear D. V dropped 6 bases and J dropped 8 bases, with 16 bases sitting between them. Germline values: CDR1 MNHEY, CDR2 SVGAGI. The CDR3 is 13 residues long. CDR3 nucleotides: TGTGCCAGCAGCTCAGGAGGGCCGCGGGGCTACACCTTC. It translates to CASSSGGPRGYTF.

V and J are TRBV5-4 and TRBJ2-7; 8 bases map to TRBD2. CDR1 and CDR2 (germline): SGHNT, YYREEE (reference sequence). Trimming took 4 bases from V and 1 from J; bases not matched to a gene: 10. This CDR3 has 16 amino acids. The CDR3 coding sequence is TGTGCCAGCAGCGAGCCCCCCGGCGGGAGGTCCTACGAGCAGTACTTC. Its protein is CASSEPPGGRSYEQYF.

The V gene is TRBV2, the J gene TRBJ1-2; perhaps TRBD1 as D (5 bases). Deletions cut 5 bases from V and 0 bases from J, with 13 bases between. The CDR3 consists of 15 residues. CDR1 and CDR2 from the germline V gene are SNHLY and FYNNEI. CDR3 coding DNA: TGTGCCAGCAGTAGAGAGGGGATCGCTAACTATGGCTACACCTTC. Its translation is CASSREGIANYGYTF.

The chain links TRBV7-9 to TRBJ2-3; D gene ambiguous. V gave up 2 bases and J gave up 2 bases, with 5 bases separating them. The CDR3 is 13 amino acids. From germline, CDR1 is SEHNR and CDR2 FQNEAQ (reference sequence). The CDR3, as DNA: TGTGCCAGCAGCTTACAGGTCACAGATACGCAGTATTTT. It encodes CASSLQVTDTQYF.

The V and J genes are TRBV28 and TRBJ2-2; 12 bases map to TRBD2. The junction had 3 bases not matched to a gene; V was cut back by 2 bases and J by 2 bases. The CDR3 length is 17 residues. The germline V gene encodes CDR1 MDHEN and CDR2 SYDVKM. This chain's CDR3 is CASSLTSGRRNTGELFF. CDR3 in DNA: TGTGCCAGCAGTTTAACTAGCGGGAGGAGAAACACCGGGGAGCTGTTTTTT.

The rearrangement joins TRBV2 to TRBJ1-2; possibly TRBD1 for D (5 bases). The CDR3 runs to 13 residues. Trimming left V 2 bases short and J 7 bases short, with 11 bases between. Germline V gene sequence: CDR1 SNHLY, CDR2 FYNNEI. Here the CDR3 DNA reads TGTGCCAGCAGTGAACCAGGGAAGGCTGGCTACACCTTC. It translates to CASSEPGKAGYTF. Looking up the rest from reference TRBV2 and TRBJ1-2 gives the full variable domain: EPEVTQTPSHQVTQMGQEVILRCVPISNHLYFYWYRQILGQKVEFLVSFYNNEISEKSEIFDDQFSVERPDGSNFTLKIRSTKLEDSAMYFCASSEPGKAGYTFGSGTRLTVV.

This clone showed up just a few times. The gene calls are TRBV5-6 and TRBJ2-5, with D unresolved. CDR1 SGHDT and CDR2 YYEEEE come from the germline V gene. Between the trimmed V and J ends, which lost 4 bases and 4 bases, there was a span of 11 bases. The CDR3 is 13 amino acids. CDR3 nucleotide sequence: TGTGCCAGCAGCCTCCTTTGGCGAGAGACCCAGTACTTC. Translating it yields CASSLLWRETQYF.

The chain is built from TRBV19 and TRBJ1-2; 10 positions agree with TRBD1. There are 17 residues in the CDR3. The trim removed 3 bases at V and 4 bases at J, leaving 11 bases unmatched. CDR1 LNHDA and CDR2 SQIVND come from the germline V gene (reference sequence). For the CDR3, the DNA is TGTGCCAGTAGTATTCGGGGACAGGGGAGAGTTGGCTATGGCTACACCTTC. Protein: CASSIRGQGRVGYGYTF.

The chain uses TRBV29-1 and TRBJ1-1; maybe TRBD1 (6 bases). Trimming stripped 7 bases from V and 4 bases from J, with 16 bases between. The CDR3 is 13 residues long. Germline V CDR1 and CDR2: SQVTM, ANQGSEA. CDR3 amino acids: CSAPGQSGTEAFF. DNA for the CDR3: TGCAGCGCCCCCGGACAGTCGGGCACTGAAGCTTTCTTT.